The rows below give T cell receptor beta chains drawn from one sample of a study of shared clonotypes between healthy human individuals. The repertoire was sequenced with immunoSEQ multiplex PCR; TCRdb's copy has only in-frame clones and lacks some. Of about 2 million clones listed, roughly 94% are singletons. Sequenced: naive CD4+ T cells sorted from blood. The receptors shown here come from a man aged 18 to 29 in good health. Each CDR3 is given with its conserved first and last residue. Fields, in order: V gene, J gene, D gene, clone size, CDR3 protein, CDR3 DNA. The D gene is left open where the match is weak. Size is stated for part of the rows, as once, few or many counts, or as a class when the clone is expanded.

TRBV27	TRBJ2-1	TRBD2	.	CASSLSGSSYNEQFF	TGTGCCAGCAGTCTAAGCGGGAGCTCCTACAATGAGCAGTTCTTC
TRBV6-5	TRBJ1-1	TRBD1	.	CASSSGQATNTEAFF	TGTGCCAGCAGTTCTGGACAGGCAACGAACACTGAAGCTTTCTTT
TRBV30	TRBJ2-7	TRBD1	.	CAWSRQGLGEQYF	TGTGCCTGGAGTCGACAGGGGTTGGGGGAGCAGTACTTC
TRBV23-1	TRBJ2-3	.	.	CASSTTGTQYF	TGCGCCAGCAGTACTACTGGCACGCAGTATTTT
TRBV28	TRBJ2-7	TRBD1	.	CASGQGSYEQYF	TGTGCCAGCGGACAGGGATCCTACGAGCAGTACTTC
TRBV5-1	TRBJ2-3	TRBD2	.	CASSLSLAATDTQYF	TGCGCCAGCAGCCTCTCGCTAGCGGCCACAGATACGCAGTATTTT
TRBV19	TRBJ1-1	TRBD1	.	CASTTGGTEAFF	TGTGCCAGTACCACAGGGGGCACTGAAGCTTTCTTT
TRBV18	TRBJ1-5	TRBD1	many	CASSLTGDSNQPQHF	TGTGCCAGCTCCCTGACAGGGGATAGCAATCAGCCCCAGCATTTT
TRBV7-2	TRBJ1-2	.	.	CASSLYPRGLDGYTF	TGTGCCAGCAGCTTATACCCCCGGGGGCTGGATGGCTACACCTTC
TRBV10-1	TRBJ1-1	.	.	CASSETGIGNTEAFF	TGCGCCAGCAGTGAGACGGGTATAGGGAACACTGAAGCTTTCTTT
TRBV7-2	TRBJ2-7	.	.	CASSLFGGRVNEQYF	TGTGCCAGCAGCTTATTCGGAGGCAGGGTTAACGAGCAGTACTTC
TRBV4-1	TRBJ2-1	TRBD2	.	CASSRRLAEYNEQFF	TGCGCCAGCAGCCGACGGCTAGCGGAGTACAATGAGCAGTTCTTC
TRBV5-5	TRBJ1-2	TRBD1	.	CASSRETGADYGYTF	TGTGCCAGCAGCAGAGAGACAGGGGCTGACTATGGCTACACCTTC
TRBV29-1	TRBJ1-4	.	.	CSVEDGGRGEKLFF	TGCAGCGTTGAAGACGGGGGGCGGGGTGAAAAACTGTTTTTT
TRBV5-1	TRBJ2-7	.	once	CASSSSSVGLSEQYF	TGCGCCAGCAGCTCATCTAGCGTGGGACTTTCTGAGCAGTACTTC
TRBV28	TRBJ2-6	.	.	CASMDTSGANVLTF	TGTGCCAGCATGGACACTTCTGGGGCCAACGTCCTGACTTTC
TRBV7-9	TRBJ2-5	.	.	CASSSATGRETQYF	TGTGCCAGCAGCTCCGCGACAGGAAGAGAGACCCAGTACTTC
TRBV18	TRBJ2-5	.	.	CASSPREETQYF	TGTGCCAGCTCCCCCCGGGAAGAGACCCAGTACTTC
TRBV10-3	TRBJ1-6	TRBD1	.	CAITGTVNSPLHF	TGTGCCATCACCGGGACAGTCAATTCACCCCTCCACTTT
TRBV30	TRBJ1-1	TRBD1	.	CAWIQGAKNTEAFF	TGTGCCTGGATACAGGGGGCAAAGAACACTGAAGCTTTCTTT
TRBV13	TRBJ2-1	TRBD1	few	CASSLEGAEEYNEQFF	TGTGCCAGCAGCTTAGAGGGGGCGGAGGAATACAATGAGCAGTTCTTC
TRBV30	TRBJ2-7	.	.	CAWSGLTYEQYF	TGTGCCTGGAGCGGGTTGACCTACGAGCAGTACTTC
TRBV11-3	TRBJ2-7	TRBD1	.	CASSFGTGPAYEQYF	TGTGCCAGCAGCTTTGGGACAGGGCCGGCCTACGAGCAGTACTTC
TRBV7-9	TRBJ1-4	.	.	CASSFGVDGEKLFF	TGTGCCAGCAGCTTCGGGGTGGATGGAGAAAAACTGTTTTTT
TRBV20-1	TRBJ2-1	TRBD1	.	CSASQGGSPFF	TGCAGTGCTTCACAAGGGGGCAGTCCGTTCTTC
TRBV6-6	TRBJ2-1	TRBD1	.	CASSPLTGGNNEQFF	TGTGCCAGCAGTCCATTGACAGGGGGTAACAATGAGCAGTTCTTC
TRBV5-4	TRBJ2-7	.	few	CASSLGGGSYEQYF	TGTGCCAGCAGCTTGGGTGGAGGCTCCTACGAGCAGTACTTC
TRBV7-2	TRBJ2-1	.	.	CASSIDSYEQFF	TGTGCCAGCAGCATAGACTCCTATGAGCAGTTCTTC
TRBV6-1	TRBJ2-7	.	.	CASNPTTPLLGVEYF	TGTGCCAGCAATCCAACCACCCCCTTGCTGGGGGTGGAGTACTTC
TRBV27	TRBJ2-3	TRBD2	.	CASSLTSGGHRGRDTQYF	TGTGCCAGCAGTTTAACTAGCGGGGGGCACCGAGGCCGAGATACGCAGTATTTT
TRBV6-1	TRBJ2-7	TRBD2	.	CASSGLAAVSSGEQYF	TGTGCCAGCAGTGGACTAGCTGCAGTCTCGTCGGGCGAGCAGTACTTC
TRBV11-2	TRBJ1-2	.	.	CASSLEGRNYGYTF	TGTGCCAGCAGCTTAGAGGGCAGGAACTATGGCTACACCTTC
TRBV5-1	TRBJ2-3	.	.	CASSPVGGAKDTQYF	TGCGCCAGCAGCCCGGTCGGGGGAGCCAAAGATACGCAGTATTTT
TRBV30	TRBJ2-7	TRBD2	.	CAWSVGGSVNEQYF	TGTGCCTGGAGTGTAGGCGGGAGTGTAAACGAGCAGTACTTC
TRBV4-3	TRBJ2-6	TRBD2	.	CASSQNPGLAGGRGANVLTF	TGCGCCAGCAGCCAGAACCCGGGACTAGCGGGAGGAAGAGGGGCCAACGTCCTGACTTTC
TRBV9	TRBJ2-3	TRBD2	.	CASSVGSGGAADTQYF	TGTGCCAGCAGCGTAGGTAGCGGGGGGGCCGCAGATACGCAGTATTTT
TRBV30	TRBJ2-5	TRBD1	.	CAWSGGQGLLRETQYF	TGTGCCTGGAGTGGAGGACAGGGCCTACTCCGGGAGACCCAGTACTTC
TRBV5-1	TRBJ2-5	.	.	CASSLAGNNYQETQYF	TGCGCCAGCAGCTTGGCAGGGAATAACTACCAAGAGACCCAGTACTTC
TRBV10-3	TRBJ2-7	TRBD2	.	CAISEDPSGKGQYF	TGTGCCATCAGTGAGGATCCTAGCGGGAAAGGGCAGTACTTC
TRBV9	TRBJ1-1	TRBD1	.	CASSVDPGGGTEAFF	TGTGCCAGCAGCGTAGATCCAGGGGGTGGCACTGAAGCTTTCTTT
TRBV30	TRBJ2-2	.	.	CAWSVNGELFF	TGTGCCTGGAGTGTAAACGGGGAGCTGTTTTTT
TRBV9	TRBJ2-7	.	.	CASSLQGEAYYEQYF	TGTGCCAGCAGCCTCCAGGGGGAGGCATACTACGAGCAGTACTTC
TRBV30	TRBJ2-7	.	.	CAWSESGNEQYF	TGTGCCTGGAGTGAGTCGGGTAACGAGCAGTACTTC
TRBV11-3	TRBJ2-7	.	once	CASSLRGEEQYF	TGTGCCAGCAGCTTACGTGGGGAGGAGCAGTACTTC
TRBV6-6	TRBJ1-2	.	.	CASRLGLDNYGYTF	TGTGCCAGCAGACTCGGACTGGATAACTATGGCTACACCTTC
TRBV9	TRBJ2-2	.	.	CASSVEPISTGELFF	TGTGCCAGCAGCGTAGAACCCATTTCCACCGGGGAGCTGTTTTTT
TRBV18	TRBJ2-7	TRBD2	once	CASSPGLAGPGEQYF	TGTGCCAGCTCACCAGGACTAGCGGGACCCGGGGAGCAGTACTTC
TRBV5-1	TRBJ2-5	.	.	CASSPVGRGLGETQYF	TGCGCCAGCAGCCCGGTCGGCAGGGGCTTGGGAGAGACCCAGTACTTC
TRBV18	TRBJ2-7	.	few	CASSPSVSYEQYF	TGTGCCAGCTCACCATCGGTCTCCTACGAGCAGTACTTC
TRBV2	TRBJ2-2	TRBD1	.	CASSSRDRLNTGELFF	TGTGCCAGCAGTAGCCGGGACAGGCTCAACACCGGGGAGCTGTTTTTT
TRBV6-1	TRBJ2-7	TRBD2	.	CASREMTSRTYEQYF	TGTGCCAGCAGGGAGATGACTAGCCGGACCTACGAGCAGTACTTC
TRBV5-1	TRBJ2-2	.	.	CASTSEGATGELFF	TGCGCCAGCACCTCGGAGGGTGCGACCGGGGAGCTGTTTTTT